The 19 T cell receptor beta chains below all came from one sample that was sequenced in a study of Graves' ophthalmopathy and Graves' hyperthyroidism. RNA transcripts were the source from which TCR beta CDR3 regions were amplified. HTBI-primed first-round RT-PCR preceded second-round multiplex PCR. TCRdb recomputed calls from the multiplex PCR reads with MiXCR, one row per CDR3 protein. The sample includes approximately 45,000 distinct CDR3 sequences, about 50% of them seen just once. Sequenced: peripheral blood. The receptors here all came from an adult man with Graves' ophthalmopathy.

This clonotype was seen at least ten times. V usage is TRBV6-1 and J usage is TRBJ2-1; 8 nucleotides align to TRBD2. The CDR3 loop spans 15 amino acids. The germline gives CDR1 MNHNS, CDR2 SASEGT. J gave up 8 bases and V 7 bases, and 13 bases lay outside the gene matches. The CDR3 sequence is CASIRSSGADDEQFF. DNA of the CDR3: TGTGCCAGCATACGCAGTAGCGGGGCAGATGATGAGCAGTTCTTC.

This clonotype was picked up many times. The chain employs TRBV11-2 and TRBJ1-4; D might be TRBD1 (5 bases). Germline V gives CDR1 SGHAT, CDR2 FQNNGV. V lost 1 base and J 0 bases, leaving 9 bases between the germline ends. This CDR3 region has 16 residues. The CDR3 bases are TGTGCCAGCAGCTTAGCTTGGGGACCAACTAATGAAAAACTGTTTTTT. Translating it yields CASSLAWGPTNEKLFF. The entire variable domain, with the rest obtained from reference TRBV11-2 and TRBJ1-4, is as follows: EAGVAQSPRYKIIEKRQSVAFWCNPISGHATLYWYQQILGQGPKLLIQFQNNGVVDDSQLPKDRFSAERLKGVDSTLKIQPAKLEDSAVYLCASSLAWGPTNEKLFFGSGTQLSVL.

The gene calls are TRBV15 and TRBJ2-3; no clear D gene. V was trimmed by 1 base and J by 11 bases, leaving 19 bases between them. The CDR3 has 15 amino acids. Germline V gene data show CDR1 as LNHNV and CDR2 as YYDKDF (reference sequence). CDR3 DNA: TGTGCCACCAGCAGAGGCTATGAATCCTACAATGAGCAGTATTTT. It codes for CATSRGYESYNEQYF. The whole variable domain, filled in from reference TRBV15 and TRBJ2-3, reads DAMVIQNPRYQVTQFGKPVTLSCSQTLNHNVMYWYQQKSSQAPKLLFHYYDKDFNNEADTPDNFQSRRPNTSFCFLDIRSPGLGDTAMYLCATSRGYESYNEQYFGPGTRLTVL.

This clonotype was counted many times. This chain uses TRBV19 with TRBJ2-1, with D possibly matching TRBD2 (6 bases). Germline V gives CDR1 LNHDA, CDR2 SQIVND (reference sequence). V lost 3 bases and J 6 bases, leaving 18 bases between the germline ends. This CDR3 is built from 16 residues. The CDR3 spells CASSISSGGKFNEQFF. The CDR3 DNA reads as TGTGCCAGTAGTATTAGTAGTGGGGGGAAGTTCAATGAGCAGTTCTTC.

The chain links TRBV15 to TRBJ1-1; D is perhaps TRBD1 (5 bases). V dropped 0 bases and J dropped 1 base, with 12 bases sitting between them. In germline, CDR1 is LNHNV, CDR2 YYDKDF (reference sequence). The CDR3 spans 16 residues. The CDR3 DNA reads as TGTGCCACCAGCAGAGATAATCGGGGGGGGAACACTGAAGCTTTCTTT. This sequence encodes CATSRDNRGGNTEAFF.

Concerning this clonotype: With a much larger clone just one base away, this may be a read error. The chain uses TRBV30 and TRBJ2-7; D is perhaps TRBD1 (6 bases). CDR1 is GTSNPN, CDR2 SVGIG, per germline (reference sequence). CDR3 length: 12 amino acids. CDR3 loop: CVWSQGPYEQYF. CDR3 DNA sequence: TGTGTCTGGAGTCAGGGGCCATACGAGCAGTACTTC.

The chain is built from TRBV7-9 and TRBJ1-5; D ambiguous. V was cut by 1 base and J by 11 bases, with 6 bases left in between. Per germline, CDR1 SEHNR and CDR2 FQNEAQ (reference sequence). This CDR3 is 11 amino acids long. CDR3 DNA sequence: TGTGCCAGCAGCTTAGAAGAGACCCAGCATTTT. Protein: CASSLEETQHF.

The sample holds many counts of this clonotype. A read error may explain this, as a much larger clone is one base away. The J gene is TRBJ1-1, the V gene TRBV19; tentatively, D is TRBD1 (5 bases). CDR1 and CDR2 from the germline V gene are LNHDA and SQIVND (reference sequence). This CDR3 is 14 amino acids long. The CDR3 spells CASSMIPGNTEASF. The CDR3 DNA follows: TGTGCCAGTAGTATGATCCCAGGGAACACTGAAGCTTCCTTT.

CDR3 nucleotide sequence: TGTGCCAGCAGCGTAGAATTAGTTCGGCGAGGAGGGGGAGATGGCTACACCTTC. This codes for CASSVELVRRGGGDGYTF. The chain employs TRBV9 and TRBJ1-2, with D perhaps TRBD1 (6 bases). V shed 0 bases and J shed 6 bases, with 24 bases lying between them. The length of the CDR3 is 18 residues. Germline values: CDR1 SGDLS, CDR2 YYNGEE.

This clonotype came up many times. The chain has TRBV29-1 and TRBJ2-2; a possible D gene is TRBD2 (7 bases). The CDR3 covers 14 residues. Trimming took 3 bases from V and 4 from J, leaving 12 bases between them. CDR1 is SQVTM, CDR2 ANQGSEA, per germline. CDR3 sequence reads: CSVDRGARTGELFF. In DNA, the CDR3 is TGCAGCGTTGACCGGGGGGCCCGCACCGGGGAGCTGTTTTTT.

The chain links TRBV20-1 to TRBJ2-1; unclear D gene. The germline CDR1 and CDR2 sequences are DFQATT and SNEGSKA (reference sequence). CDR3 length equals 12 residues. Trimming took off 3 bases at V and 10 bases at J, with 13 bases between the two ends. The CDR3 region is CSARPRLNEQFF. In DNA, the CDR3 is TGCAGTGCTAGGCCCCGGCTAAACGAGCAGTTCTTC.

CDR3 residues: CASSLGQPSTDTQYF. In nucleotides, the CDR3 is TGTGCCAGCAGTTTGGGACAGCCGAGCACAGATACGCAGTATTTT. The chain carries TRBV7-2 and TRBJ2-3, with 7 bases identical to TRBD1. From germline, CDR1 is SGHTA and CDR2 FQGNSA. The CDR3 spans 15 residues. V was clipped by 6 bases and J by 0 bases; unmatched bases: 6.

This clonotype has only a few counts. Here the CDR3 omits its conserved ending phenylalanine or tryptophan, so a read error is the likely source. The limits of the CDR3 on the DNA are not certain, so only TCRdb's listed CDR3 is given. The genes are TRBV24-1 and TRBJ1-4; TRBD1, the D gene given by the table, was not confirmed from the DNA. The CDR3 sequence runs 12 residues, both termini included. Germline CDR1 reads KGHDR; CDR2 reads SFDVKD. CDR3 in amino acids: CATSDFYRGRFS.

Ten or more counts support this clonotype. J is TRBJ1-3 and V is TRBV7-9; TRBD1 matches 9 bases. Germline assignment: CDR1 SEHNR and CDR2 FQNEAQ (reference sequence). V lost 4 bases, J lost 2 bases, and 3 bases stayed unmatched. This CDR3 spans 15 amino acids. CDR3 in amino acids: CASSSGDRAGNTIYF. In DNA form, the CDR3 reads TGTGCCAGCAGCTCCGGGGACAGGGCTGGAAACACCATATATTTT.

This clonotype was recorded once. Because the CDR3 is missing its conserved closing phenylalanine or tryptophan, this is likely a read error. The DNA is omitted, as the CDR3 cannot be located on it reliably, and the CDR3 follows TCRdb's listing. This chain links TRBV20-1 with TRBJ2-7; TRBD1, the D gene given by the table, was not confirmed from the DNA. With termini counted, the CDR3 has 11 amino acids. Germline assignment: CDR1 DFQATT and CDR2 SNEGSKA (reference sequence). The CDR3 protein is CSAARGSYKYC.

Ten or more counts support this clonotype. CDR3 in amino acids: CASSVGTALWGEKLFF. Here the CDR3 DNA reads TGTGCCAGCAGCGTCGGGACAGCCCTATGGGGTGAAAAACTGTTTTTT. The chain has TRBV9 and TRBJ1-4; TRBD1 matches at 7 bases. There are 16 residues in the CDR3. Germline-derived CDR1 and CDR2 are SGDLS and YYNGEE. Trimming cost V 2 bases and J 7 bases; bases outside gene matches: 11.

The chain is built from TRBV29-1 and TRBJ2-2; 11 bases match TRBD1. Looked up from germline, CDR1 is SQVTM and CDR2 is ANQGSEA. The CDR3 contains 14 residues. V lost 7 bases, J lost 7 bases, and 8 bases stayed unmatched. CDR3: CSAERDRGNGELFF. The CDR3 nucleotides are TGCAGCGCCGAACGGGACAGGGGGAACGGGGAGCTGTTTTTT.

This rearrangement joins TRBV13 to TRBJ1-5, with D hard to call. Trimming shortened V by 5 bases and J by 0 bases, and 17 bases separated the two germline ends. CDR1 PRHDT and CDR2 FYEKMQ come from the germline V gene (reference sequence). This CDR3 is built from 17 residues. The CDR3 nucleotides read TGTGCCAGCAGCCGGTCGGTCGGGCCGTATAGCAATCAGCCCCAGCATTTT. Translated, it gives CASSRSVGPYSNQPQHF.

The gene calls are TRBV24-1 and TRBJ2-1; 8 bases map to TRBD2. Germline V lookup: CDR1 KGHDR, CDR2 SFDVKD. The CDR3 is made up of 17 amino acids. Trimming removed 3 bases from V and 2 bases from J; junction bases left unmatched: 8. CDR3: CATSDRVAGFAYNEQFF. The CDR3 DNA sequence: TGTGCCACCAGTGATCGGGTAGCGGGGTTCGCCTACAATGAGCAGTTCTTC.